One T cell receptor (beta chain) is described in this entry. No antigen is known for it. No base qualities exist here, and no much larger clone lies one base off it. For CDR1 and CDR2, the germline V gene lists SQVTM and ANQGSEA. The CDR3 runs 11 amino acids, cysteine and phenylalanine included. The read is trimmed to its CDR3 DNA, 33 bases read in frame from base 1. V sheds 6 bases and J sheds 6 bases, leaving 11 bases between their ends. The data were taken from a study of post-analysis software for immune sequencing data (dated by TCRdb to about 2015). About the investigation overall: Relapsing-remitting, secondary progressive and progressive-relapsing multiple sclerosis were recorded as disease courses, and subtype annotation was lacking for some patients. The multiple sclerosis patient repertoires were compared with about a dozen previously published healthy control repertoires from donors aged about 6 to 28 years. A subset of samples was prepared in parallel using single-end sample barcoding, then pooled and co-amplified after Illumina adapter ligation.

To demonstrate the VDJtools post-analysis software, the study profiled TCR beta repertoires from the peripheral blood of about a dozen young patients with multiple sclerosis. The patients with multiple sclerosis were children and adolescents between 6 and 15 years of age. Library preparation used PCR. The data were produced on an Illumina HiSeq 2500. To reduce PCR and sequencing biases, unique molecular identifiers were built into the TCR beta cDNA libraries. About 500,000 cDNA molecules were obtained per 1 to 10 million input T cells, so each molecule approximated one T cell. The patient libraries were prepared and sequenced with the same protocol used for the earlier healthy control dataset. Within a given batch, samples were prepared together, multiplexed and sequenced on the same HiSeq lane. In the authors' own workflow: Raw barcoded reads were processed with MIGEC, and single-read molecular identifier groups were discarded before consensus assembly and CDR3 extraction. Clonotype tables were post-analysed with VDJtools, normalizing diversity by down-sampling all datasets to the smallest sample size. In repertoire overlap clustering, CDR3 amino acid sequences, but not nucleotide sequences, were matched to correct batch-related cross-sample contamination. TCRdb cleaned the public reads at Q25 with fastp, built clones with MiXCR and kept in-frame beta chains. Merged by CDR3 protein, the rows form single entries marked with the most common genes and DNA. The V and J calls, along with clone size, are taken from TCRdb and not from the paper's own processing. This sample gives about 570,000 distinct CDR3 sequences in total; 34% of them show up just once. Approximately 6% of the sample goes to the ten largest clones.

What the study reported, not specific to this receptor: The control group was slightly older than the multiple sclerosis patient group. Strong co-clustering of samples prepared in the same batch was shown by direct clustering with F measure, prompting a batch-effect correction. A handful of TRBV segments, including TRBV5-6, TRBV5-1 and TRBV20-1, were significantly more frequent in patients than controls. Multiple sclerosis patients had significantly lower normalized Chao1 diversity than controls, a result that suggests substantial peripheral T-cell clonal expansion.

The chain uses TRBV29-1 and TRBJ1-1; no D gene call is confident. The receptor's source is a girl aged 2-17 years with multiple sclerosis. Material for sequencing was blood. The DNA is TGCAGCGTCGACGTCTACTCTGAAGCTTTCTTT. It translates as CSVDVYSEAFF. Reference TRBV29-1 and TRBJ1-1 genes cover what lies past the CDR3, so the full variable domain is SAVISQKPSRDICQRGTSLTIQCQVDSQVTMMFWYRQQPGQSLTLIATANQGSEATYESGFVIDKFPISRPNLTFSTLTVSNMSPEDSSIYLCSVDVYSEAFFGQGTRLTVV.